The 14 T cell receptor beta chains reported below all come from one sample, sequenced in a study of beta chain features in type 1 diabetes. Study-wide findings and caveats: A moderate, significant TCRB CDR3 shortening appeared in type 1 diabetes across four CD4+ subsets.

Expressed TCRB transcripts got sequenced, as all isolated RNA was reverse transcribed. The repertoire was sequenced with immunoSEQ multiplex PCR; TCRdb's copy has only in-frame clones and lacks some. The table records 200,000 to 250,000 clones, approximately 14% of them present only once. What these receptors recognize is not known. The specimen sequenced was naive CD4+ T cells from blood. The receptors shown here come from a man aged 30 to 39 with type 1 diabetes.

This clone was seen only a few times. The chain employs TRBV21-1 and TRBJ2-7; whether TRBD2, the table's D call, matches the DNA was not checked. TRBV21-1 constitutes a pseudogene. The CDR3 is made up of 17 amino acids. The CDR3, as DNA: TGTGCCAGCAGCAAAGCCCGACTAGCGGGACCCTCCTACGAGCAGTACTTC. This sequence encodes CASSKARLAGPSYEQYF.

This clone showed up just a few times. This CDR3 is CASSATPIQGTSGGRYEQFF. Written as DNA, the CDR3 is TGTGCCAGCAGCGCGACCCCGATCCAAGGGACTAGCGGGGGCCGCTATGAGCAGTTCTTC. The chain employs TRBV9 and TRBJ2-1; TRBD2 matches 14 bases. V dropped 3 bases and J dropped 8; count of bases not matched to a gene: 19. The CDR3 has 20 residues. From germline, CDR1 is SGDLS and CDR2 YYNGEE.

This chain links TRBV19 with TRBJ2-2; 9 bases map to TRBD1. Germline V lookup: CDR1 LNHDA, CDR2 SQIVND (reference sequence). This CDR3 has 15 residues. Unmatched junction bases numbered 5, after V lost 5 bases and J lost 4 bases. The CDR3 region is CASSLRTGVTGELFF. The DNA of the CDR3 is TGTGCCAGTAGTCTACGGACAGGGGTCACCGGGGAGCTGTTTTTT.

The rearrangement links TRBV2 to TRBJ2-7; no definite D call. The CDR3 extends over 14 amino acids. CDR1 and CDR2 from the germline V gene are SNHLY and FYNNEI. With 0 bases removed from V and 6 bases from J, the gap between germline ends came to 12 bases. CDR3 loop: CASSEAQTGIEQYF. The CDR3 nucleotides are TGTGCCAGCAGTGAAGCGCAAACGGGTATCGAGCAGTACTTC.

This clone was seen only a few times. In DNA form, the CDR3 reads TGCAGCGTCGGGTACTACAATGAGCAGTTCTTC. Its protein is CSVGYYNEQFF. The V and J genes are TRBV29-1 and TRBJ2-1, with unresolved D. The CDR3 is made up of 11 amino acids. Germline CDR1 and CDR2: SQVTM and ANQGSEA. V was clipped by 6 bases and J by 3 bases, with 6 bases between them.

This clone was counted between two and nine times. This chain joins TRBV30 and TRBJ2-3; 7 positions match TRBD2. The CDR3 length is 13 residues. Per germline, CDR1 GTSNPN and CDR2 SVGIG (reference sequence). V shed 4 bases, J shed 5 bases, and the junction held 6 bases outside the gene matches. The CDR3 protein is CAWTISGGDTQYF. CDR3 DNA sequence: TGTGCCTGGACCATTTCGGGGGGAGATACGCAGTATTTT.

This clone was counted between two and nine times. This rearrangement joins TRBV30 to TRBJ2-7; 12 bases align to TRBD2. With 4 bases clipped from V and 2 bases from J, the junction kept 6 bases outside the gene matches. Germline V gene lookup returns CDR1 GTSNPN and CDR2 SVGIG (reference sequence). The CDR3 runs 15 residues. As DNA, the CDR3 is TGTGCCTGGAATGGACTAGCGGGGTCCACCTACGAGCAGTACTTC. Translation: CAWNGLAGSTYEQYF.

This chain uses TRBV5-1 with TRBJ1-5; no definite D call. CDR3 length: 15 residues. CDR1 and CDR2 (germline): SGHRS, YFSETQ. V was clipped by 0 bases and J by 7 bases, with 14 bases between them. The CDR3 nucleotides are TGCGCCAGCAGCTTGGTCGGAGGGAATGGGCAGCCCCAGCATTTT. This translates into CASSLVGGNGQPQHF.

This clone has a handful of counts. This CDR3 is also generated by other DNA sequences in the sample. This chain uses TRBV11-2 with TRBJ1-3, with D unresolved. In germline, CDR1 is SGHAT, CDR2 FQNNGV. This CDR3 has 14 residues. The ends were cut back, 5 bases at V and 8 bases at J, with 16 bases in the middle. The DNA of the CDR3 is TGTGCCAGCAGCCTCGGGGTAGGGAGGGACACCATATATTTT. It codes for CASSLGVGRDTIYF.

J is TRBJ2-1 and V is TRBV5-6; tentatively, D is TRBD2 (5 bases). The CDR3 runs to 16 residues. V lost 4 bases, J lost 0 bases, and 14 bases lay in between. CDR1 is SGHDT and CDR2 is YYEEEE in the germline V gene. The CDR3 DNA reads as TGTGCCAGCAGCACTACACGGAGGATCTCCTACAATGAGCAGTTCTTC. It yields the protein CASSTTRRISYNEQFF.

The table lists this clone with a few counts. The CDR3 DNA is TGTGCCAGTAGCGCCCCCAGGCTACTTATCGACACCGGGGAGCTGTTTTTT. Translated, it gives CASSAPRLLIDTGELFF. The chain links TRBV19 to TRBJ2-2; no clear D gene. The CDR3 is 17 amino acids. Germline-derived CDR1 and CDR2 are LNHDA and SQIVND (reference sequence). The V gene lost 6 bases and the J gene lost 3 bases, with 20 bases spanning the gap.

This clone was counted between two and nine times. Other DNA sequences from this sample encode an identical CDR3 as well. This CDR3 is CASSLGTENTEAFF. CDR3 DNA: TGTGCCAGCAGCTTAGGGACAGAAAACACTGAAGCTTTCTTT. V gene TRBV7-9 combines with J gene TRBJ1-1; weak D call: TRBD1 (6 bases). This CDR3 spans 14 amino acids. The germline V gene has CDR1 SEHNR and CDR2 FQNEAQ (reference sequence). Trimming cost V 1 base and J 2 bases, with 8 bases left between them. The entire variable domain, with the rest obtained from reference TRBV7-9 and TRBJ1-1, is as follows: DTGVSQNPRHKITKRGQNVTFRCDPISEHNRLYWYRQTLGQGPEFLTYFQNEAQLEKSRLLSDRFSAERPKGSFSTLEIQRTEQGDSAMYLCASSLGTENTEAFFGQGTRLTVV.

The rearrangement uses TRBV4-1 and TRBJ2-5; D is uncertain. The V gene's germline CDR1 is MGHRA and CDR2 YSYEKL. The CDR3 is 16 residues long. V lost 2 bases, J lost 0 bases, and 13 bases lay in between. The CDR3: CASSQLFKSYQETQYF. Here the CDR3 DNA reads TGCGCCAGCAGCCAATTGTTTAAATCGTACCAAGAGACCCAGTACTTC.

The chain couples TRBV9 to TRBJ2-4; D possibly corresponds to TRBD2 (5 bases). The germline CDR1 and CDR2 sequences are SGDLS and YYNGEE. V dropped 0 bases and J dropped 2 bases, with 9 bases sitting between them. This CDR3 has 15 residues. CDR3 amino acids: CASSVVGGPKNIQYF. CDR3 DNA sequence: TGTGCCAGCAGCGTAGTGGGCGGGCCCAAAAACATTCAGTACTTC.